Listed below are T cell receptor beta chains from one sample, sequenced in a study of human CD8 memory T cell subsets. TCRdb re-called the 5' RACE reads and gives one entry per CDR3 protein, without DNA. In all, the sample yields several thousand distinct CDR3 sequences. Sequenced sample: CD8+ T cells from PBMCs. Receptors originate from a human donor in good health. The CDR3 runs from the conserved cysteine through the conserved F or W. Only some rows state a clone size, as once, few, many or a class for expanded clones.

clone_size j_call v_call cdr3_aa
NA TRBJ2-7 TRBV7-6 CASSPGAGLSYEQYF
medium-sized TRBJ1-1 TRBV29-1 CSVSRGAEAFF
NA TRBJ2-1 TRBV6-5 CASSYSWDRGQGEQFF
NA TRBJ2-5 TRBV30 CAWSVPSGGETQYF
NA TRBJ2-1 TRBV9 CASQRLADYNEQFF
large TRBJ2-3 TRBV12-3/TRBV12-4 CASSFTGGPDTQYF
medium-sized TRBJ2-1 TRBV10-3 CAISESKASGDNNEQFF
medium-sized TRBJ1-1 TRBV11-2 CASSTLTGMNTEAFF
medium-sized TRBJ2-3 TRBV12-3/TRBV12-4 CASSLAGGTDTQYF
NA TRBJ2-7 TRBV5-6 CASSDGYSYEQYF
large TRBJ2-3 TRBV7-2 CASSLVGGADTQYF